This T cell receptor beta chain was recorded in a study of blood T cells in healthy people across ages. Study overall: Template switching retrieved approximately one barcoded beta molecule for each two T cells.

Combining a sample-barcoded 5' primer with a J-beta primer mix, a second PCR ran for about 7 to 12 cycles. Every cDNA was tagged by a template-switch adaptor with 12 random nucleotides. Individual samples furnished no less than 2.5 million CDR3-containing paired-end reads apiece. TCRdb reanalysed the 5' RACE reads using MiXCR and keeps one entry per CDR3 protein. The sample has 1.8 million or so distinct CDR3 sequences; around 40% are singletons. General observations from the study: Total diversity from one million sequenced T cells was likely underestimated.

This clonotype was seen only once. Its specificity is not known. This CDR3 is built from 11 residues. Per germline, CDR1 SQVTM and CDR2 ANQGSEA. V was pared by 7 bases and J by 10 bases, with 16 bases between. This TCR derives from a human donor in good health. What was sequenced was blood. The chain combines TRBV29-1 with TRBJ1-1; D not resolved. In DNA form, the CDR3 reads TGCAGCGCAGATGAGACGGTGTCAGCTTTCTTT. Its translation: CSADETVSAFF. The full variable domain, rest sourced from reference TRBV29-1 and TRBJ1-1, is SAVISQKPSRDICQRGTSLTIQCQVDSQVTMMFWYRQQPGQSLTLIATANQGSEATYESGFVIDKFPISRPNLTFSTLTVSNMSPEDSSIYLCSADETVSAFFGQGTRLTVV.